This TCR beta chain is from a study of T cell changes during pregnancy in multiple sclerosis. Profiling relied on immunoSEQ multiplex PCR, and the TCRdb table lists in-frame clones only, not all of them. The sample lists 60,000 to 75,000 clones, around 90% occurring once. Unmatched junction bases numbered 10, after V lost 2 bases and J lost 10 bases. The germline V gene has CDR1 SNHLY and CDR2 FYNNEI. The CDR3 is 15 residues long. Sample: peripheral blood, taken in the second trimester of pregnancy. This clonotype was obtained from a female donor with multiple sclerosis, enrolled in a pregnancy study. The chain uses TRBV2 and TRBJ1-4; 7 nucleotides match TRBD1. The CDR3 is CASSETAGGSLKLFF. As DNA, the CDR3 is TGTGCCAGCAGTGAAACGGCAGGGGGTAGTTTAAAACTGTTTTTT.